The T cell receptor beta chain under discussion was sequenced for a study of T cell responses to AZD1222 COVID-19 vaccine. TCRdb keeps only in-frame clones here, not all; method: immunoSEQ multiplex PCR. This sample has about 260,000 clones, with approximately 95% found just once. Germline V lookup: CDR1 SGHTA, CDR2 FQGNSA. The junction had 3 bases not matched to a gene; V was cut back by 5 bases and J by 1 base. This CDR3 comprises 14 residues. The receptor was derived from an adult in good health. Material: peripheral blood, obtained on day 0 of AZD1222 vaccination. The chain employs TRBV7-2 and TRBJ1-1; TRBD1 matches at 8 bases. The CDR3 coding sequence is TGTGCCAGCAGCGCGACAGGGGAGAACACTGAAGCTTTCTTT. Translating gives CASSATGENTEAFF.